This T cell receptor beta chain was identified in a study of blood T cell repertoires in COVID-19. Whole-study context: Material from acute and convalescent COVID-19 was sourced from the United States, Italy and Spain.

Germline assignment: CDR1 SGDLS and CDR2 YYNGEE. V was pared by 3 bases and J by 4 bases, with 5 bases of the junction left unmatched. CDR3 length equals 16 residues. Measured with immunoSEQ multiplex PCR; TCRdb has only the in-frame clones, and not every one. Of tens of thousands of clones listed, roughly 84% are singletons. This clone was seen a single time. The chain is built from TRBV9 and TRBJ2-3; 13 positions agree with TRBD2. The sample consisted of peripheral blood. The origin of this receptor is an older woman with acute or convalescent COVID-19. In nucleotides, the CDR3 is TGTGCCAGCAGCGCGACTAGCGGGGGGAGGGCAGATACGCAGTATTTT. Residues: CASSATSGGRADTQYF.